What follows describes a single TCR beta chain. This clone was recorded once. Its antigen remains unidentified. No base quality values were provided; no much bigger clone lies one nucleotide off. This sample was taken from a study of graft-versus-host responses after intestinal transplantation (dated by TCRdb to the early 2020s). In the study overall: Recipients received multivisceral, liver-intestinal, or isolated intestinal transplants. Every recipient was given anti-thymocyte globulin induction, followed by 2 to 3 years of maintenance tacrolimus and steroids. After intestinal transplantation, graft-versus-host and host-versus-graft alloreactive T cell clones were followed in the graft, circulation and bone marrow using bulk TCR-beta CDR3 sequencing. Alloreactive clones were identified by sequencing pre-transplant mixed lymphocyte reaction products and comparing them with unstimulated pre-transplant donor and recipient T cells. Of the roughly 23 intestinal transplant recipients enrolled in the cohort, one of whom was a retransplant, a few patients without pretransplant specimens were excluded. A peak of at least 4% donor T cells among recipient peripheral blood mononuclear cells was the definition used for donor T cell macrochimerism. Samples from a few later patients were sequenced in-house on an Illumina MiSeq with MiXCR processing rather than by the commercial service.

The library was made by the immunoSEQ multiplex PCR assay. For most patients, genomic DNA was isolated with the Qiagen DNeasy Blood and Tissue Kit and shipped frozen to Adaptive Biotechnologies for TCR sequencing. For most patients, genomic DNA was subjected to high-throughput TCR-beta CDR3 sequencing by Adaptive Biotechnologies. Processing in the source paper ran as follows. Adaptive's ImmunoSEQ software supplied the TCR sequencing data for around 19 patients, while MiXCR and VDJtools were used to process a few other patients. CD4 versus CD8 sorting errors were corrected by removing sequences found in both subsets at a frequency ratio below 5:1. CDR3 nucleotide sequences shared between donor and recipient were removed because the origin of such sequences could not be assigned. To count as alloreactive, a clone needed at least 2-fold expansion over unstimulated cells and a minimum CFSE-low frequency of 0.002% (template counts) or 0.001% (read counts). Mappable clones were those detected in sequenced pre-transplant spleen, lymph node, or MLR CFSE-low populations of the donor or recipient. Cumulative frequency of alloreactive clones was calculated as a percentage of all sequences weighted by copy number. Sourced from immuneACCESS, this table was stored by TCRdb with only in-frame sequences that have V and J called. A share of the clones is absent; for the studies checked, an unresolved V gene accounts for under half, and the remainder has no known explanation. The D gene and trimming were derived from the DNA, and the V and J assignments and clone size from that table. For this sample there are about 120,000 clones; around 92% appear just once. The ten largest clones represent 1.2% of the sample.

The full study reports these points: The conclusions were limited by the relatively low number and heterogeneity of the intestinal transplant patients. Early after transplant, declines in HvG clones were associated with peak levels of circulating GvH clones. In patients with donor T cell macrochimerism, the allografts had high GvH to HvG T cell clonal ratios. GvH clones turned up in recipient bone marrow, with some appearing earlier in ileal mucosa or blood, a pattern consistent with an intestinal mucosal origin.

This specimen's time point label, per the study, means: cells obtained before transplantation from donor or recipient. CD3+CD4+ and CD3+CD8+ populations were FACS-sorted from unstimulated pre-transplant donor and recipient cells taken from spleen or lymph nodes. The sample in question was unstimulated CD8+ T cells sorted from spleen or lymph node cells, obtained before transplant. The TCR comes from a human donor who was the organ donor for an intestinal transplant.

The DNA is as follows: TGTGCCAGCAGTCTCCGAACTAGAACGGCCCTTGGGGATGAGCAGTTCTTC. It codes for CASSLRTRTALGDEQFF. The sequence joins TRBV27 to TRBJ2-1; the D segment could be TRBD2, given 5 matching bases. Between the V and J ends, shortened by 5 bases and 8 bases respectively, the junction contains 25 bases. Counted from cysteine to phenylalanine, this CDR3 has 17 amino acids. Here the CDR3 DNA is all that survives: 51 bases in frame from base 1. As encoded in the germline V gene (reference sequence), CDR1 is MNHEY while CDR2 is SMNVEV.